This T cell receptor beta chain emerged from a study of CD8 T cells in Susac syndrome. Study information: When their blood was taken, patients with Susac syndrome were therapy-naive, taking corticosteroids, or taking intravenous immunoglobulin alone.

With random hexamers, 0.5 to 1 ug RNA was reverse transcribed. TCRdb reanalysed the immunoSEQ multiplex PCR reads using MiXCR and keeps one entry per CDR3 protein. The sample lists about 200,000 distinct CDR3 sequences; roughly 91% were seen once. Study conclusions and caveats: The study acknowledged a relatively small number of individuals in its TCR sequencing and HLA analysis.

With regard to this clonotype: What it binds is unknown.

The T cells that were sequenced for TCR beta were CD8+ and CD4+ cells from blood. In Susac syndrome patients, recently defined diagnostic criteria for definite or probable disease were met. The length of the CDR3 is 14 residues. Trimming removed 2 bases from V and 5 bases from J; junction bases left unmatched: 3. The chain recombines TRBV12-3 or TRBV12-4 with TRBJ1-1; 9 bases are shared with TRBD1. The clonotype was recovered from a human donor with Susac syndrome. Sequencing was performed on CD4+ T cells from PBMCs. Here the CDR3 DNA reads TGTGCCAGCAGTTTAATGACAGGGGGAACTGAAGCTTTCTTT. This encodes CASSLMTGGTEAFF.